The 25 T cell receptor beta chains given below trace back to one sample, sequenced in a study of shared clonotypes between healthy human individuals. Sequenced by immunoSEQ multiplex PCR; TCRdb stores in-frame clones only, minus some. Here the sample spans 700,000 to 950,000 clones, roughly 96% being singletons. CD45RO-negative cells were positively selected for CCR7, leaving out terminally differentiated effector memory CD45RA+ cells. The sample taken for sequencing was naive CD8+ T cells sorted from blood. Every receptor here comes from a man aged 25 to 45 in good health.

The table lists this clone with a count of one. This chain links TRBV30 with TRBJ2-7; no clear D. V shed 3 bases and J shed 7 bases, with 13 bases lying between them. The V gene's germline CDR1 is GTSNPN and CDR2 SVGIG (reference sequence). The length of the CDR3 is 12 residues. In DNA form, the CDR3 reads TGTGCCTGGAGCGGAGTAGTGAGGGAGCAGTACTTC. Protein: CAWSGVVREQYF.

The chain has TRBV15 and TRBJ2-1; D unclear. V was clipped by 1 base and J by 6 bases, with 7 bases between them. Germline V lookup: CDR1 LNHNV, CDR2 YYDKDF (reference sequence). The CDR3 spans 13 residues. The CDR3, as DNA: TGTGCCACCAGCAGAGGAGCTAGCAATGAGCAGTTCTTC. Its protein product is CATSRGASNEQFF.

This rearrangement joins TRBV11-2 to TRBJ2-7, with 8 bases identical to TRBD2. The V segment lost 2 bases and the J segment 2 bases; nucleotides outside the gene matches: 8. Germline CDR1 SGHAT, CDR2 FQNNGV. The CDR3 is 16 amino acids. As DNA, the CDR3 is TGTGCCAGCAGCTTACCGGCTAGCGGGTATCCCTACGAGCAGTACTTC. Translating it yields CASSLPASGYPYEQYF. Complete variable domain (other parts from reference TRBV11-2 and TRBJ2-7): EAGVAQSPRYKIIEKRQSVAFWCNPISGHATLYWYQQILGQGPKLLIQFQNNGVVDDSQLPKDRFSAERLKGVDSTLKIQPAKLEDSAVYLCASSLPASGYPYEQYFGPGTRLTVT.

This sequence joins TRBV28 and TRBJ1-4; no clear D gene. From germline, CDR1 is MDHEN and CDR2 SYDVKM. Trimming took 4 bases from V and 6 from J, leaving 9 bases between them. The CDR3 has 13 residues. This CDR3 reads CASSYRLDEKLFF. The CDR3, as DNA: TGTGCCAGCAGTTATAGGCTGGATGAAAAACTGTTTTTT.

CDR3 in amino acids: CASSLSIRDSYEQYF. Written as DNA, the CDR3 is TGCGCCAGCAGCCTATCGATCCGGGACAGCTACGAGCAGTACTTC. V usage is TRBV4-1 and J usage is TRBJ2-7; 7 bases agree with TRBD1. Germline CDR1 reads MGHRA; CDR2 reads YSYEKL. The CDR3 runs 15 residues. V was clipped by 4 bases and J by 3 bases; unmatched bases: 9.

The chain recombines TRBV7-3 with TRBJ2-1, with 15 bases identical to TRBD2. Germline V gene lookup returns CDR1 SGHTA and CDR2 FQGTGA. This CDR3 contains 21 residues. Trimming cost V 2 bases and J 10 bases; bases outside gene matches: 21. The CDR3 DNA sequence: TGTGCCAGCAGCTTACAGGGCAGGACTAGCGGGAGGGCCCATATGGAGGGGGAGCAGTTCTTC. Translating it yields CASSLQGRTSGRAHMEGEQFF.

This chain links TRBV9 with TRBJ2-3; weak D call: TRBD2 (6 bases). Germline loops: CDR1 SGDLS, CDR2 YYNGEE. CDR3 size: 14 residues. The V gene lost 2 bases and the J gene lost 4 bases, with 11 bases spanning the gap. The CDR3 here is CASSVASGADTQYF. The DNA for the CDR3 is TGTGCCAGCAGCGTTGCCTCGGGGGCAGATACGCAGTATTTT. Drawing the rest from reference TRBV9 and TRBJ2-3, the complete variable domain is DSGVTQTPKHLITATGQRVTLRCSPRSGDLSVYWYQQSLDQGLQFLIQYYNGEERAKGNILERFSAQQFPDLHSELNLSSLELGDSALYFCASSVASGADTQYFGPGTRLTVL.

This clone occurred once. Written as DNA, the CDR3 is TGTGCCAGCAGCGAGGCTAGGGGGGTCTACAATGAGCAGTTCTTC. Its protein product is CASSEARGVYNEQFF. The rearrangement joins TRBV9 to TRBJ2-1; perhaps D is TRBD1 or TRBD2 (6 bases each). This CDR3 region has 15 residues. Deletions cut 3 bases from V and 3 bases from J, with 13 bases between. Germline V gives CDR1 SGDLS, CDR2 YYNGEE.

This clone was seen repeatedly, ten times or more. The CDR3 DNA is TGTGCCAGCAGTGAAGTTAAGGGCAGTGGGTTTAGCAATCAGCCCCAGCATTTT. Protein product: CASSEVKGSGFSNQPQHF. The chain couples TRBV6-1 to TRBJ1-5; D uncertain. The CDR3 is 18 amino acids. V dropped 1 base and J dropped 0 bases, with 16 bases sitting between them. CDR1 is MNHNS, CDR2 SASEGT, per germline.

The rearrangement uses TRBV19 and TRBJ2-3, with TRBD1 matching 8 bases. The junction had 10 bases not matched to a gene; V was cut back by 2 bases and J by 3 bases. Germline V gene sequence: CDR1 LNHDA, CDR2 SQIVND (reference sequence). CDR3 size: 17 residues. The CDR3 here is CASSITLRTGRTDTQYF. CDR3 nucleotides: TGTGCCAGTAGTATAACTCTCCGGACAGGGAGGACAGATACGCAGTATTTT. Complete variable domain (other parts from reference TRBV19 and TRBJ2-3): DGGITQSPKYLFRKEGQNVTLSCEQNLNHDAMYWYRQDPGQGLRLIYYSQIVNDFQKGDIAEGYSVSREKKESFPLTVTSAQKNPTAFYLCASSITLRTGRTDTQYFGPGTRLTVL.

CDR3 in amino acids: CASSFLPTGKPQHF. The CDR3 nucleotides are TGTGCCAGCAGTTTTCTTCCGACAGGGAAGCCCCAGCATTTT. This chain uses TRBV27 with TRBJ1-5; 7 bases agree with TRBD1. Germline CDR1 and CDR2: MNHEY and SMNVEV (reference sequence). V trimming: 3 bases; J trimming: 8 bases; junction bases outside the gene matches: 7. The CDR3 loop spans 14 amino acids.

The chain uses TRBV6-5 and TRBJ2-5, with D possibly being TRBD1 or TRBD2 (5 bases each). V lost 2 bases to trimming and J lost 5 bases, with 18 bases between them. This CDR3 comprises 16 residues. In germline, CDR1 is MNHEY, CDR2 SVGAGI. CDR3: CASSYVGRQPEETQYF. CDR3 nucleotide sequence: TGTGCCAGCAGTTACGTGGGACGACAGCCGGAGGAGACCCAGTACTTC.

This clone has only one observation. This CDR3 reads CASSYGGSVDTQYF. The DNA of the CDR3 is TGTGCCAGCAGTTACGGGGGAAGTGTCGATACGCAGTATTTT. The V call is TRBV6-5, the J call TRBJ2-3, with D perhaps given as TRBD1 or TRBD2 (5 bases each). The V gene lost 2 bases and the J gene lost 6 bases, with 12 bases spanning the gap. The germline V gene has CDR1 MNHEY and CDR2 SVGAGI. This CDR3 region has 14 residues.

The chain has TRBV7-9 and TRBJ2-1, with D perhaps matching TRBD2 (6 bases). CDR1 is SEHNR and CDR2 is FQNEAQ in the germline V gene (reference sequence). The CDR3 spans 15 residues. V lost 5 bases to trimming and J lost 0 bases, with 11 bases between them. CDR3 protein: CASSRDFSSYNEQFF. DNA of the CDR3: TGTGCCAGCAGCAGGGACTTCAGCTCCTACAATGAGCAGTTCTTC.

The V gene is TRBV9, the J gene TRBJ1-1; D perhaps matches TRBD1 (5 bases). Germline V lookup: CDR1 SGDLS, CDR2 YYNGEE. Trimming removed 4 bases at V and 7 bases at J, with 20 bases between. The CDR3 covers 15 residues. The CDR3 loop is CASSSHPDNRNEAFF. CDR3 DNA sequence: TGTGCCAGCAGCTCACACCCGGACAACCGAAATGAAGCTTTCTTT.

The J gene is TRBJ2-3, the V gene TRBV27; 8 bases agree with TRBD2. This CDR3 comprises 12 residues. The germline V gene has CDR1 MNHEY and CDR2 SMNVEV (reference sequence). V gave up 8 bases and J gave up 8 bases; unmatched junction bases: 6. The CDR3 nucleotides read TGTGCCAGCCAGGGCGGGGGGAGTACGCAGTATTTT. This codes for CASQGGGSTQYF.

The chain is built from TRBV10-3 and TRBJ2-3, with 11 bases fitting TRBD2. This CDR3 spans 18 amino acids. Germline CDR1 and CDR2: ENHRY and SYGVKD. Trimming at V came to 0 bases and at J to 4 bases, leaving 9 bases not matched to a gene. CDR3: CAISESLAGAMGADTQYF. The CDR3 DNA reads TGTGCCATCAGTGAGTCACTAGCGGGGGCCATGGGTGCAGATACGCAGTATTTT.

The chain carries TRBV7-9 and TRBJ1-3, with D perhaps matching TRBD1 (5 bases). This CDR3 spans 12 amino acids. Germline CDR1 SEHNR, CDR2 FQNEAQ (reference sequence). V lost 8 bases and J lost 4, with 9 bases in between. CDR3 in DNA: TGTGCCAGCGGGGGGTCCGGAAACACCATATATTTT. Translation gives CASGGSGNTIYF.

The DNA for the CDR3 is TGTGCCAGCAAAACAGGGCGCGGGTTGTACAATGAGCAGTTCTTC. Translating it yields CASKTGRGLYNEQFF. The V and J genes are TRBV2 and TRBJ2-1; D is possibly TRBD1 (6 bases). Trimming stripped 7 bases from V and 4 bases from J, with 17 bases between. The CDR3 contains 15 residues. Per germline, CDR1 SNHLY and CDR2 FYNNEI.

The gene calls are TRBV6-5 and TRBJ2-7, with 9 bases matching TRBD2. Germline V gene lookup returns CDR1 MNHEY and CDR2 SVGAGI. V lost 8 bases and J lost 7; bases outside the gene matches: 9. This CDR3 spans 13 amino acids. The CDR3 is CASRLAGGGEQYF. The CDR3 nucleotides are TGTGCCAGCCGTCTGGCGGGAGGGGGGGAGCAGTACTTC.

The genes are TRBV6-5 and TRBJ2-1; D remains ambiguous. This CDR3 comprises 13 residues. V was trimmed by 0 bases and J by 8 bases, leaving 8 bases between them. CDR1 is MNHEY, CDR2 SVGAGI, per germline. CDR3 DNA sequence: TGTGCCAGCAGTTACTCTAGGAAATATGAGCAGTTCTTC. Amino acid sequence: CASSYSRKYEQFF.

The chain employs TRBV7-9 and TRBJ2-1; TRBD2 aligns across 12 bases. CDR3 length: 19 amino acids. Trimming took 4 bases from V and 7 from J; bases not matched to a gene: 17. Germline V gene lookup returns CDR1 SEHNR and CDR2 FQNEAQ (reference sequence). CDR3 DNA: TGTGCCAGCAGCTCCCGAGACGGAGTTCTAGCGGGAGGGATAAATGAGCAGTTCTTC. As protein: CASSSRDGVLAGGINEQFF.

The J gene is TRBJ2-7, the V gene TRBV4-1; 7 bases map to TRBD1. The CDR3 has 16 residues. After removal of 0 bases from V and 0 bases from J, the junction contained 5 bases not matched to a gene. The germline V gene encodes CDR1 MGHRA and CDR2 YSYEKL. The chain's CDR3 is CASSQEAGGYSYEQYF. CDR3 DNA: TGCGCCAGCAGCCAAGAGGCAGGGGGATACTCCTACGAGCAGTACTTC.

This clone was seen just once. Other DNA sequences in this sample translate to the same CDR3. Here the CDR3 reads CASSLVGGEETQYF. As DNA, the CDR3 is TGTGCCAGCAGTTTAGTAGGGGGAGAAGAGACCCAGTACTTC. The chain recombines TRBV27 with TRBJ2-5, with a weak D call TRBD1 (6 bases). Trimming removed 2 bases at V and 3 bases at J, with 10 bases between. Per germline, CDR1 MNHEY and CDR2 SMNVEV (reference sequence). The CDR3 loop spans 14 amino acids.

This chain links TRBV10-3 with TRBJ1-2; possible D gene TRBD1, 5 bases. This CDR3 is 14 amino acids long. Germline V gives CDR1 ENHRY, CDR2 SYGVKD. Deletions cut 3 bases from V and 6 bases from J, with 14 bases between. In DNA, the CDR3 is TGTGCCATCAGTGATGTTCAGGGTGTCGATGGCTACACCTTC. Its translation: CAISDVQGVDGYTF.